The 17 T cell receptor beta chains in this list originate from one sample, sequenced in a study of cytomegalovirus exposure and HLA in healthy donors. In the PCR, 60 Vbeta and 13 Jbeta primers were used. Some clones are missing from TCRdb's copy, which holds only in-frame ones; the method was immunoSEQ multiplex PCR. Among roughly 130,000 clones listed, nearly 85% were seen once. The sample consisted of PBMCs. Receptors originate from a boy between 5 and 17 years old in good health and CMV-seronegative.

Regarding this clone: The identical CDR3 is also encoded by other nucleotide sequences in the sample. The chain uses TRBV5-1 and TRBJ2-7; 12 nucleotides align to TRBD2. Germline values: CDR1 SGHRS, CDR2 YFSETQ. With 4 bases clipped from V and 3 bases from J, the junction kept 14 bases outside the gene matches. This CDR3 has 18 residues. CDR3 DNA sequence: TGCGCCAGCAGCCTGTCTCCCGGGACTAGCGGGCTCGGCTACGAGCAGTACTTC. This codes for CASSLSPGTSGLGYEQYF.

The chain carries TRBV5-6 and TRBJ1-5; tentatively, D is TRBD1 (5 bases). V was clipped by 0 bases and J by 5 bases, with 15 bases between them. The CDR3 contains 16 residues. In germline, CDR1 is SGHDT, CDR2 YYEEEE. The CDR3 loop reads CASSLGTGLLDQPQHF. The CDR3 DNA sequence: TGTGCCAGCAGCTTGGGGACGGGACTTCTCGATCAGCCCCAGCATTTT. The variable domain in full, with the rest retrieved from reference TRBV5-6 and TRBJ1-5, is DAGVTQSPTHLIKTRGQQVTLRCSPKSGHDTVSWYQQALGQGPQFIFQYYEEEERQRGNFPDRFSGHQFPNYSSELNVNALLLGDSALYLCASSLGTGLLDQPQHFGDGTRLSIL.

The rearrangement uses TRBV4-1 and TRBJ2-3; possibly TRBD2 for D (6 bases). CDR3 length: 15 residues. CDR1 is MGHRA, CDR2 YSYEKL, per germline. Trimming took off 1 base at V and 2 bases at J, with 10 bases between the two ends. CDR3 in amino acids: CASSQGPRDTDTQYF. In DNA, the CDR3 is TGCGCCAGCAGCCAAGGCCCGCGGGACACAGATACGCAGTATTTT.

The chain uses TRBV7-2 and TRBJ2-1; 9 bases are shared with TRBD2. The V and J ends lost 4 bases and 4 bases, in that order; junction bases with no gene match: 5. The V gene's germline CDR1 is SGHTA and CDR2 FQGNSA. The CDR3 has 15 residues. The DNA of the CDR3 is TGTGCCAGCAGCTATCTAGCGGGGCAATACAATGAGCAGTTCTTC. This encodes CASSYLAGQYNEQFF.

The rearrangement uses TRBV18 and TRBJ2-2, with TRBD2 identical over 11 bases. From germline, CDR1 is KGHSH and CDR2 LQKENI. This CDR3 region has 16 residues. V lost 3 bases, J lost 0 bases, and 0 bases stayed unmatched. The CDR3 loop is CASSPGLAANTGELFF. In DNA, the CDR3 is TGTGCCAGCTCACCGGGACTAGCGGCGAACACCGGGGAGCTGTTTTTT. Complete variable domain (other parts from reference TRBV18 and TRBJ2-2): NAGVMQNPRHLVRRRGQEARLRCSPMKGHSHVYWYRQLPEEGLKFMVYLQKENIIDESGMPKERFSAEFPKEGPSILRIQQVVRGDSAAYFCASSPGLAANTGELFFGEGSRLTVL.

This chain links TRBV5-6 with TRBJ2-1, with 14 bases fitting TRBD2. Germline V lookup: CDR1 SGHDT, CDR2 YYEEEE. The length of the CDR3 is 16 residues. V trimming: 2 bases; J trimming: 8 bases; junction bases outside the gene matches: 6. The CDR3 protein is CASSFGTSGSGHEQFF. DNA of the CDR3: TGTGCCAGCAGCTTTGGGACTAGCGGGAGTGGACATGAGCAGTTCTTC.

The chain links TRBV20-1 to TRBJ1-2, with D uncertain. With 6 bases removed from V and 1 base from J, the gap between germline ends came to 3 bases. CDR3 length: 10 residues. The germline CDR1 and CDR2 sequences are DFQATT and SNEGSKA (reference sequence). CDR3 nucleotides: TGCAGTGCCGGTAACTATGGCTACACCTTC. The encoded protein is CSAGNYGYTF.

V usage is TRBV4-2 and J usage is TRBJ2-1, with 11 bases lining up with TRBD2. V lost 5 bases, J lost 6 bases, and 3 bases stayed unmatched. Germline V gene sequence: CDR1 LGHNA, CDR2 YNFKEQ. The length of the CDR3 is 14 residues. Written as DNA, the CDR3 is TGTGCCAGCAGCGAGGGACTAGCGGCCAATGAGCAGTTCTTC. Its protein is CASSEGLAANEQFF.

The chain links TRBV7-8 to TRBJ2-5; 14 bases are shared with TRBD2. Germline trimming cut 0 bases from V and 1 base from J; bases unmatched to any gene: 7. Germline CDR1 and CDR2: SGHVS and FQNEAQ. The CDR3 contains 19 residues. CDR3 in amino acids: CASSLAGTSGSELQETQYF. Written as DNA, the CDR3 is TGTGCCAGCAGCTTAGCCGGGACTAGCGGGAGTGAACTCCAAGAGACCCAGTACTTC.

The CDR3 here is CASSLGSPSGGETQYF. CDR3 DNA: TGTGCCAGCAGCTTAGGTTCGCCTAGCGGGGGAGAGACCCAGTACTTC. This chain joins TRBV11-2 and TRBJ2-5; TRBD2 aligns across 10 bases. From germline, CDR1 is SGHAT and CDR2 FQNNGV. Trimming took 1 base from V and 4 from J; bases not matched to a gene: 6. The CDR3 contains 16 residues.

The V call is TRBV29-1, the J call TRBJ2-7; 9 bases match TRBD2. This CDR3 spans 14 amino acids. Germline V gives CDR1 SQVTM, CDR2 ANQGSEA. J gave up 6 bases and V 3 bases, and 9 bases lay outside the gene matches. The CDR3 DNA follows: TGCAGCGTTGATAGTGGTAGCGGGAGTGGCGAGCAGTACTTC. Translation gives CSVDSGSGSGEQYF.

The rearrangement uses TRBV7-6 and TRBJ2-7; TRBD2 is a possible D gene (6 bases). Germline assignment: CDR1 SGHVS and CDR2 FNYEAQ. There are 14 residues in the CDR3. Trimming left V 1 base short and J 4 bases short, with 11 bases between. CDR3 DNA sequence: TGTGCCAGCAGCTTAGAGGCTAGCGCGTACGAGCAGTACTTC. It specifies CASSLEASAYEQYF.

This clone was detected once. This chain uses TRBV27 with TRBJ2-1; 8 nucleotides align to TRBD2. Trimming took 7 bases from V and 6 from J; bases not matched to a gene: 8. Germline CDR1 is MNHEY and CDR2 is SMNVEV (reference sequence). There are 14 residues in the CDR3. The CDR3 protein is CASTWGGGFNEQFF. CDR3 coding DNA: TGTGCCAGCACCTGGGGCGGGGGGTTCAATGAGCAGTTCTTC.

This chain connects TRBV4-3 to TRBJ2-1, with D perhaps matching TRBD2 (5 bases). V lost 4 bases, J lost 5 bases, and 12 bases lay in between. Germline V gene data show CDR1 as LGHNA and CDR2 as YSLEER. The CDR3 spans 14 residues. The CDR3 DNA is TGCGCCAGCAGCCCGATGCGGGCCCACAATGAGCAGTTCTTC. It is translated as CASSPMRAHNEQFF.

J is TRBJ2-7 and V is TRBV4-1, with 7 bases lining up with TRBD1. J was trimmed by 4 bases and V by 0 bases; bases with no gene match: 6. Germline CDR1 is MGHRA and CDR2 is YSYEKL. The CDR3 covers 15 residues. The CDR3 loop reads CASSQEGTEYYEQYF. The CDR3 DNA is TGCGCCAGCAGCCAAGAGGGGACAGAATATTACGAGCAGTACTTC.

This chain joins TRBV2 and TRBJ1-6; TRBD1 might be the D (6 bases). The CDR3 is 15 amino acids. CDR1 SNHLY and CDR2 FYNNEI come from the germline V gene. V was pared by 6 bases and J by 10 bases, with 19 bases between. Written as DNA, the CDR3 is TGTGCCAGCAGACTTCTAGCAGGGGTAGGATCACCCCTCCACTTT. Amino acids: CASRLLAGVGSPLHF.

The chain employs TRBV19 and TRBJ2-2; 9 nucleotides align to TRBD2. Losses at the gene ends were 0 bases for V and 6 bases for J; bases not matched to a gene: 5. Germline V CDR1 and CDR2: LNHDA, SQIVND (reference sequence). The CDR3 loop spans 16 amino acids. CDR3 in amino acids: CASSIEASGNPGELFF. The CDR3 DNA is TGTGCCAGTAGTATAGAGGCTAGCGGGAATCCCGGGGAGCTGTTTTTT.